This T cell receptor beta chain was identified in a study of T cell responses to AZD1222 COVID-19 vaccine. Here immunoSEQ multiplex PCR was the method, and the copy in TCRdb shows in-frame clones only, minus some. Here the sample spans about 160,000 clones, 85% to 90% being singletons. After removal of 7 bases from V and 7 bases from J, the junction contained 9 bases not matched to a gene. CDR3 size: 13 residues. Pooled in the analysis were second doses at about 4 or about 12 weeks. This receptor was obtained from an adult who received the AZD1222 COVID-19 vaccine. The chain combines TRBV12-3 or TRBV12-4 with TRBJ1-2; 7 bases are a match to TRBD1. This specimen was peripheral blood, taken 28 days after the second AZD1222 dose. The CDR3 spells CASTPHRGSGYTF. The DNA for the CDR3 is TGTGCCAGCACCCCGCACAGGGGATCTGGCTACACCTTC.